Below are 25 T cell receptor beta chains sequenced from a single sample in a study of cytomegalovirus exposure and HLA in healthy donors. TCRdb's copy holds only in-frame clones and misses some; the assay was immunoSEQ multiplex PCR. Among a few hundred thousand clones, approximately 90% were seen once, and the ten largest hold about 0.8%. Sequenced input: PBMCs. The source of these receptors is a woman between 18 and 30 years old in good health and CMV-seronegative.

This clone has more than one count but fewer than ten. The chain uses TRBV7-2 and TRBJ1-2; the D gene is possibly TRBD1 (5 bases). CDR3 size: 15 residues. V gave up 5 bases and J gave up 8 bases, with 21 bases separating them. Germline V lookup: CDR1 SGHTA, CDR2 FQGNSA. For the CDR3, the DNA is TGTGCCAGCAGCCGGCCGGGACTCAGGACGGAGGGCTACACCTTC. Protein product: CASSRPGLRTEGYTF. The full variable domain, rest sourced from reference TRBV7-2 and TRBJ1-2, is GAGVSQSPSNKVTEKGKDVELRCDPISGHTALYWYRQSLGQGLEFLIYFQGNSAPDKSGLPSDRFSAERTGGSVSTLTIQRTQQEDSAVYLCASSRPGLRTEGYTFGSGTRLTVV.

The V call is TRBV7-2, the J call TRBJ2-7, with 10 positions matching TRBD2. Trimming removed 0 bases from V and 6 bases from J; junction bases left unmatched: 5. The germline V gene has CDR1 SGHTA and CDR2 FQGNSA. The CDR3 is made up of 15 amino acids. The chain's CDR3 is CASSLASAGGSEQYF. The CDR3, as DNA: TGTGCCAGCAGCTTAGCCTCAGCGGGAGGGTCCGAGCAGTACTTC.

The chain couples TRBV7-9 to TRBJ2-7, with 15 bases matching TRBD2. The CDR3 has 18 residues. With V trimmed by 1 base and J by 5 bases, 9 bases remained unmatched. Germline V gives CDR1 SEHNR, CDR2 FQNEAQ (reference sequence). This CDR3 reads CASSLGGTSGRWSDEQYF. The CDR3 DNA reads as TGTGCCAGCAGCTTAGGTGGGACTAGCGGGAGGTGGTCCGACGAGCAGTACTTC. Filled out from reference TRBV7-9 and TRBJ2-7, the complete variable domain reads DTGVSQNPRHKITKRGQNVTFRCDPISEHNRLYWYRQTLGQGPEFLTYFQNEAQLEKSRLLSDRFSAERPKGSFSTLEIQRTEQGDSAMYLCASSLGGTSGRWSDEQYFGPGTRLTVT.

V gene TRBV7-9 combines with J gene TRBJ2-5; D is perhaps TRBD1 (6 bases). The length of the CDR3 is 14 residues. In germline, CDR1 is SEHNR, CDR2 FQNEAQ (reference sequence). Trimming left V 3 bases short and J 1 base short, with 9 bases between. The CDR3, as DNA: TGTGCCAGCAGCTTGGGACACCTCCAAGAGACCCAGTACTTC. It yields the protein CASSLGHLQETQYF.

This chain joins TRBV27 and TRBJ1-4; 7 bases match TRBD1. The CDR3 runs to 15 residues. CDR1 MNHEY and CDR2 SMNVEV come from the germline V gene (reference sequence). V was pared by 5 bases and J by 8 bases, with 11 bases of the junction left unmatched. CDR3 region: CASSPTGAKSEKLFF. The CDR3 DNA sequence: TGTGCCAGCAGTCCAACAGGGGCGAAATCCGAAAAACTGTTTTTT.

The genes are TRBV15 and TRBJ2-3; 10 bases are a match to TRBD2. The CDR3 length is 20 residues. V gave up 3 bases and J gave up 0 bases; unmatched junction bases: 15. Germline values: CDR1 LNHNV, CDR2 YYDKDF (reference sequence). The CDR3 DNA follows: TGTGCCACCAGCAGGGGATCAAATAGCGGGAGGACTCCTAGCACAGATACGCAGTATTTT. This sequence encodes CATSRGSNSGRTPSTDTQYF.

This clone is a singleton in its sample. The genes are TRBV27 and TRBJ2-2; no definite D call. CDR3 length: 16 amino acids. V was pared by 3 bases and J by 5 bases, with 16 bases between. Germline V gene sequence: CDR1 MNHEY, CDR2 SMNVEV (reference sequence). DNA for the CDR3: TGTGCCAGCAGTTTGCATTACAGCCCGACGACCGGGGAGCTGTTTTTT. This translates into CASSLHYSPTTGELFF.

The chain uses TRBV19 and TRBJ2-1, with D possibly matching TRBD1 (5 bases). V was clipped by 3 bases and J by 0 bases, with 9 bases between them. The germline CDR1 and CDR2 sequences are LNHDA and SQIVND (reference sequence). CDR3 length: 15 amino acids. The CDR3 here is CASSMVRVSYNEQFF. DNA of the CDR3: TGTGCCAGTAGTATGGTCAGGGTCTCCTACAATGAGCAGTTCTTC.

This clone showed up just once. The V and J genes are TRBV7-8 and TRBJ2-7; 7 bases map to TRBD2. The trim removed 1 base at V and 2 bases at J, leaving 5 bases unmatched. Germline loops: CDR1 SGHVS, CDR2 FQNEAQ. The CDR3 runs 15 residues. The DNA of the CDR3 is TGTGCCAGCAGCTTAGTCACGGCGGGGGCCTACGAGCAGTACTTC. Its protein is CASSLVTAGAYEQYF. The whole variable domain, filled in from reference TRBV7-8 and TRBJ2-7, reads GAGVSQSPRYKVAKRGQDVALRCDPISGHVSLFWYQQALGQGPEFLTYFQNEAQLDKSGLPSDRFFAERPEGSVSTLKIQRTQQEDSAVYLCASSLVTAGAYEQYFGPGTRLTVT.

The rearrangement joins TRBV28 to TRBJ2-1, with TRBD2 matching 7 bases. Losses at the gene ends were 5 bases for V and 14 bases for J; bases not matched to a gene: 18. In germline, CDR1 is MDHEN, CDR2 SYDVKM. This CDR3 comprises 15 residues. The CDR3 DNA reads TGTGCCAGCAGTCTCCTGGGCGGGAGTTTTGGGGGAGAGTTCTTC. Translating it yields CASSLLGGSFGGEFF.

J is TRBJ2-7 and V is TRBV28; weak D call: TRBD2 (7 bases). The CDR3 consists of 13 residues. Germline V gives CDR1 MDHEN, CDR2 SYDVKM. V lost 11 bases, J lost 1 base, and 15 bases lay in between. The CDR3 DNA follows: TGTGCCGCGGGGGCAGGGAATTCCTACGAGCAGTACTTC. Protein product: CAAGAGNSYEQYF.

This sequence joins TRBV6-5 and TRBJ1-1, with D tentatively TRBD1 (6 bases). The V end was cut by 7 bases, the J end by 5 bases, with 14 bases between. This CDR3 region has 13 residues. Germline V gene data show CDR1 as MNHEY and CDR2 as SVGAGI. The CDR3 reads CASTQGRGTEAFF. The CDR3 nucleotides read TGTGCCAGCACCCAGGGGAGGGGTACTGAAGCTTTCTTT.

CDR3 sequence (DNA): TGTGCCAGCACCCACCGAACCGGGGATAATGAGCAGTTCTTC. Amino acid sequence: CASTHRTGDNEQFF. V gene TRBV7-9 combines with J gene TRBJ2-1, with D possibly being TRBD2 (5 bases). This CDR3 region has 14 residues. Germline V lookup: CDR1 SEHNR, CDR2 FQNEAQ (reference sequence). V shed 7 bases and J shed 7 bases, with 17 bases lying between them.

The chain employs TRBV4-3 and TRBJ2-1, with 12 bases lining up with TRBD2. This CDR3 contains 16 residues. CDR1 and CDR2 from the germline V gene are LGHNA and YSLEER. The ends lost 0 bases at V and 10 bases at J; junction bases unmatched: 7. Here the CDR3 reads CASSQDQLAGGQEQFF. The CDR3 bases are TGCGCCAGCAGCCAAGATCAGCTAGCGGGAGGGCAGGAGCAGTTCTTC.

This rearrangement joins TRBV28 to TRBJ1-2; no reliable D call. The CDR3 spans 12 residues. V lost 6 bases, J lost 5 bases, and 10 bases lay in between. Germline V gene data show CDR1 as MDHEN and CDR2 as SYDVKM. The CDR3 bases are TGTGCCAGCAGCCTTGACAAATATGGCTACACCTTC. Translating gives CASSLDKYGYTF.

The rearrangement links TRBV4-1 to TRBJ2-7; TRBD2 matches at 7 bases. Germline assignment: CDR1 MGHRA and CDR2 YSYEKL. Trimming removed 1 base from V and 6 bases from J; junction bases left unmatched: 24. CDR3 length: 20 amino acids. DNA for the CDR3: TGCGCCAGCAGCCAAGGTCCGAGACTAGCCGCGCCTTCTCCTGGAGGCGAGCAGTACTTC. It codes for CASSQGPRLAAPSPGGEQYF.

CDR3 coding DNA: TGCAGTGCCCCTTTGAACACTGAAGCTTTCTTT. Amino acid sequence: CSAPLNTEAFF. The rearrangement uses TRBV20-1 and TRBJ1-1, with D hard to call. CDR1 is DFQATT, CDR2 SNEGSKA, per germline (reference sequence). The V gene lost 6 bases and the J gene lost 0 bases, with 5 bases spanning the gap. This CDR3 has 11 residues.

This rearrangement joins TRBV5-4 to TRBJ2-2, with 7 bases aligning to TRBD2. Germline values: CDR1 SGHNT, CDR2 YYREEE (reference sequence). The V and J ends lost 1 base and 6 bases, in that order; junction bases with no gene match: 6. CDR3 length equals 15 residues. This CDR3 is CASSLRGSLAGELFF. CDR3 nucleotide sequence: TGTGCCAGCAGCTTGCGCGGGAGTTTGGCCGGGGAGCTGTTTTTT.

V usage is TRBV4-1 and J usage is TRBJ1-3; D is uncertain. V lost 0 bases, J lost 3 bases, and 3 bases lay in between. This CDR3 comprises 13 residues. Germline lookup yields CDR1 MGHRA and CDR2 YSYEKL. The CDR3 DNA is TGCGCCAGCAGCCAAGAGCGTGGAAACACCATATATTTT. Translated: CASSQERGNTIYF.

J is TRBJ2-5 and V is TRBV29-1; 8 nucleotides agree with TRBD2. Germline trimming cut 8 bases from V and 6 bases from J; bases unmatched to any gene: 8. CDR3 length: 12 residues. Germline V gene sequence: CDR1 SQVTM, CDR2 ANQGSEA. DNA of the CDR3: TGCAGCTTCACTAGCGGCGAGAAGACCCAGTACTTC. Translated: CSFTSGEKTQYF.

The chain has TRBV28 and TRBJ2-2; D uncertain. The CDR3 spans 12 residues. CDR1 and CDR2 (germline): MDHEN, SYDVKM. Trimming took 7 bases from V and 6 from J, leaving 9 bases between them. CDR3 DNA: TGTGCCAGCATCGGGTCCTCCGGGGAGCTGTTTTTT. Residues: CASIGSSGELFF.

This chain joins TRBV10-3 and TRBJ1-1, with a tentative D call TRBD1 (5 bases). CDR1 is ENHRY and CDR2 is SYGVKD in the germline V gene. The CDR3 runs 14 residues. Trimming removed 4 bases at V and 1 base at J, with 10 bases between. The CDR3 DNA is TGTGCCATCAGTGCCCTCGGGGGGAACACTGAAGCTTTCTTT. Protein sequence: CAISALGGNTEAFF.

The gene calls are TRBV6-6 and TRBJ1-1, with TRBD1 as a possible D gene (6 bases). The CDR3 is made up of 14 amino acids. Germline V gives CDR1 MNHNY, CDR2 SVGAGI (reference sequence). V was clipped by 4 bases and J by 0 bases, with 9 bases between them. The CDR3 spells CASSSQGLNTEAFF. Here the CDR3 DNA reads TGTGCCAGCAGTTCCCAGGGGTTGAACACTGAAGCTTTCTTT.

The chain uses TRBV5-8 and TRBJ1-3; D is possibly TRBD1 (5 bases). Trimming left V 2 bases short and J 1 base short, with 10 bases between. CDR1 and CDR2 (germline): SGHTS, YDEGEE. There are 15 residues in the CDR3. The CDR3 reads CASSFSGLSGNTIYF. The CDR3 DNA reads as TGTGCCAGCAGCTTTTCGGGACTTTCTGGAAACACCATATATTTT.

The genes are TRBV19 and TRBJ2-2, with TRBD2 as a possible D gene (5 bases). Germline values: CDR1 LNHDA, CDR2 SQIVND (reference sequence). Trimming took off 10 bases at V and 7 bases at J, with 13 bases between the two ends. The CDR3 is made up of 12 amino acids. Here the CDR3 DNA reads TGTGCCATAACTAGTGGGAGCGGGGAGCTGTTTTTT. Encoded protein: CAITSGSGELFF.